The 19 T cell receptor beta chains below were found in one sample sequenced in a study of blood T cell repertoires in COVID-19. Measured with immunoSEQ multiplex PCR; TCRdb has only the in-frame clones, and not every one. The sample holds more than 300,000 clones; around 91% are singletons and the top ten take approximately 3.5%. Specimen: peripheral blood. The receptors come from a woman under 30 who had recovered from COVID-19.

The rearrangement uses TRBV3-1 (or the pseudogene TRBV3-2) and TRBJ2-1; 7 bases map to TRBD2. This CDR3 contains 16 residues. The germline CDR1 and CDR2 sequences are LGHDT and YNNKEL (reference sequence). The J segment lost 2 bases and the V segment lost 1 base, leaving 5 bases of the junction unmatched. This CDR3 is CASSQGGSGTYNEQFF. CDR3 bases: TGTGCCAGCAGCCAAGGAGGCAGCGGGACCTACAATGAGCAGTTCTTC.

The chain uses TRBV4-3 and TRBJ1-3; D is perhaps TRBD1 (5 bases). The CDR3 runs 16 residues. V was trimmed by 2 bases and J by 4 bases, leaving 15 bases between them. CDR1 LGHNA and CDR2 YSLEER come from the germline V gene. In DNA, the CDR3 is TGCGCCAGCAGCCAACGCGGGGGTAGAGAAGGAAACACCATATATTTT. Translating it yields CASSQRGGREGNTIYF.

V usage is TRBV5-4 and J usage is TRBJ2-7; a weak D match, TRBD2 (5 bases). V lost 4 bases and J lost 4, with 15 bases in between. The germline CDR1 and CDR2 sequences are SGHNT and YYREEE (reference sequence). CDR3 length: 14 amino acids. This chain's CDR3 is CASSTPGLAYEQYV. The DNA for the CDR3 is TGTGCCAGCAGCACCCCCGGACTGGCTTACGAGCAGTACGTC.

This clone is a singleton in its sample. The chain has TRBV7-2 and TRBJ2-3; no clear D. The V and J ends lost 6 bases and 4 bases respectively, with 23 bases between them. Germline values: CDR1 SGHTA, CDR2 FQGNSA. CDR3 length equals 17 residues. For the CDR3, the DNA is TGTGCCAGCAGTTTCCGACTTGCCTCCTTGGTCGCAGATACGCAGTATTTT. Its protein is CASSFRLASLVADTQYF.

The chain carries TRBV29-1 and TRBJ1-5, with D tentatively TRBD1 (5 bases). V lost 4 bases, J lost 4 bases, and 14 bases lay in between. Germline CDR1 is SQVTM and CDR2 is ANQGSEA. CDR3 length: 14 amino acids. The CDR3 protein is CSVAPAGLNQPQHF. In nucleotides, the CDR3 is TGCAGCGTTGCTCCAGCAGGGCTGAATCAGCCCCAGCATTTT.

V is TRBV19 and J is TRBJ1-2, with 8 bases lining up with TRBD1. CDR1 and CDR2 from the germline V gene are LNHDA and SQIVND (reference sequence). The CDR3 has 16 amino acids. The V gene end was trimmed by 7 bases and the J gene end by 8 bases; junction bases not matched to a gene: 18. The CDR3 spells CASIVSAQGQGGGYTF. The CDR3 bases are TGTGCCAGTATCGTTAGTGCACAAGGACAGGGCGGGGGCTACACCTTC.

V and J are TRBV11-2 and TRBJ2-3; the match to TRBD2 covers 10 bases. Per germline, CDR1 SGHAT and CDR2 FQNNGV. Trimming took 3 bases from V and 0 from J; bases not matched to a gene: 3. The CDR3 length is 16 residues. The CDR3 DNA sequence: TGTGCCAGCAGCTTCCTGACTAGCGGGAGCACAGATACGCAGTATTTT. Translation: CASSFLTSGSTDTQYF.

This chain connects TRBV7-2 to TRBJ2-5, with 14 bases identical to TRBD2. V gave up 5 bases and J gave up 5 bases; unmatched junction bases: 16. The germline V gene encodes CDR1 SGHTA and CDR2 FQGNSA. The CDR3 contains 19 residues. The CDR3, as DNA: TGTGCCAGCAGCACCTCCTGGGTGACTAGCGGGAGGGCCTGGGAGACCCAGTACTTC. It codes for CASSTSWVTSGRAWETQYF.

As to this clone: The identical CDR3 is also encoded by other nucleotide sequences in the sample. This chain uses TRBV6-5 with TRBJ1-2; 7 bases agree with TRBD1. Germline loops: CDR1 MNHEY, CDR2 SVGAGI. Trimming took 5 bases from V and 4 from J; bases not matched to a gene: 4. The CDR3 spans 13 residues. The CDR3 loop is CASSRTGPYGYTF. In DNA form, the CDR3 reads TGTGCCAGCAGTCGGACAGGTCCCTATGGCTACACCTTC.

The chain employs TRBV6-5 and TRBJ1-2; D gene unclear. The V gene lost 6 bases and the J gene lost 3 bases, with 8 bases spanning the gap. Germline V gene data show CDR1 as MNHEY and CDR2 as SVGAGI. The CDR3 contains 12 residues. The CDR3 loop reads CASRTADYGYTF. The DNA for the CDR3 is TGTGCCAGCAGAACAGCGGACTATGGCTACACCTTC.

This chain uses TRBV25-1 with TRBJ2-2, with 8 bases aligning to TRBD1. Germline CDR1 reads MGHDK; CDR2 reads SYGVNS. Unmatched junction bases numbered 3, after V lost 1 base and J lost 5 bases. The CDR3 covers 15 residues. The CDR3 sequence is CASSESTGGTGELFF. The CDR3 DNA reads as TGTGCCAGCAGTGAATCTACAGGGGGTACCGGGGAGCTGTTTTTT.

This rearrangement joins TRBV18 to TRBJ2-1, with TRBD1 matching 9 bases. Looked up from germline, CDR1 is KGHSH and CDR2 is LQKENI. This CDR3 has 16 residues. V was clipped by 4 bases and J by 5 bases; unmatched bases: 9. This CDR3 is CASSRDRGASNNEQFF. The CDR3 coding sequence is TGTGCCAGCTCACGCGACAGGGGGGCCTCTAACAATGAGCAGTTCTTC.

The rearrangement joins TRBV5-6 to TRBJ2-3; unclear D gene. The CDR3 has 15 residues. The germline V gene has CDR1 SGHDT and CDR2 YYEEEE. V was clipped by 0 bases and J by 2 bases, with 10 bases between them. CDR3 residues: CASSLVRSSTDTQYF. DNA for the CDR3: TGTGCCAGCAGCTTGGTTCGGAGTTCCACAGATACGCAGTATTTT.

The chain uses TRBV13 and TRBJ2-1, with a possible D match to TRBD2 (5 bases). CDR3 length: 14 amino acids. Germline V gene lookup returns CDR1 PRHDT and CDR2 FYEKMQ (reference sequence). V dropped 5 bases and J dropped 7 bases, with 15 bases sitting between them. CDR3 sequence reads: CASSPVGSENEQFF. In nucleotides, the CDR3 is TGTGCCAGCAGCCCCGTAGGGAGCGAAAATGAGCAGTTCTTC.

CDR3 loop: CASSLGTSGRVSEQYV. In DNA form, the CDR3 reads TGTGCCAGCAGCTTGGGGACTAGCGGGAGGGTTTCCGAGCAGTACGTC. The rearrangement joins TRBV11-3 to TRBJ2-7; 16 positions agree with TRBD2. V was clipped by 3 bases and J by 6 bases; unmatched bases: 5. The CDR3 extends over 16 amino acids. Germline loops: CDR1 SGHNT, CDR2 YENEEA.

V is TRBV4-3 and J is TRBJ1-1; the match to TRBD1 covers 8 bases. V shed 0 bases, J shed 2 bases, and the junction held 8 bases outside the gene matches. This CDR3 is built from 17 residues. Per germline, CDR1 LGHNA and CDR2 YSLEER. The CDR3 sequence is CASSQERWTGSNTEAFF. CDR3 DNA: TGCGCCAGCAGCCAAGAACGTTGGACAGGGAGTAACACTGAAGCTTTCTTT.

In DNA form, the CDR3 reads TGTGCCAGCAGGTCAACCACGGGACAGGGGGGCGCAGATACGCAGTATTTT. Its protein is CASRSTTGQGGADTQYF. V is TRBV5-5 and J is TRBJ2-3, with TRBD1 matching over 11 bases. The CDR3 runs to 17 residues. Looked up from germline, CDR1 is SGHKS and CDR2 is YYEKEE (reference sequence). Trimming at V came to 5 bases and at J to 4 bases, leaving 12 bases not matched to a gene. Full variable domain (outside the CDR3, taken from reference TRBV5-5 and TRBJ2-3): DAGVTQSPTHLIKTRGQQVTLRCSPISGHKSVSWYQQVLGQGPQFIFQYYEKEERGRGNFPDRFSARQFPNYSSELNVNALLLGDSALYLCASRSTTGQGGADTQYFGPGTRLTVL.

The chain has TRBV4-1 and TRBJ2-3; 15 positions agree with TRBD2. CDR1 and CDR2 from the germline V gene are MGHRA and YSYEKL. V shed 4 bases, J shed 1 base, and the junction held 6 bases outside the gene matches. The CDR3 runs 18 residues. CDR3 sequence (DNA): TGCGCCAGCAGCCCTGGACTAGCGGGAGGGCCTGGCACAGATACGCAGTATTTT. This translates into CASSPGLAGGPGTDTQYF.

The CDR3 coding sequence is TGTGCCAGCAGCAAAGGGACAGGTGCCTACGAGCAGTACGTC. Translating gives CASSKGTGAYEQYV. The gene calls are TRBV21-1 and TRBJ2-7; the table's D gene call, TRBD1, was not cross checked with the DNA. TRBV21-1 is listed as a pseudogene. The CDR3 runs 14 residues.